This T cell receptor (beta chain) was sequenced for a study of response to subunit inactivated influenza vaccine. General study points: Few additional T cells are recruited per seasonal influenza vaccination, authors suggested.

Worth noting for this clonotype: Its antigen is as yet unknown.

This CDR3 is 16 amino acids long. Germline trimming cut 2 bases from V and 0 bases from J; bases unmatched to any gene: 6. Germline V gene sequence: CDR1 LGHNA, CDR2 YNFKEQ. TCRdb used MiXCR to reprocess the RT-PCR reads, holding one entry per CDR3 protein. There are approximately 570,000 distinct CDR3 sequences in the sample; under 9% occur only once, and roughly 13% lies in the top ten. The sample consisted of PBMCs from blood, taken about 23 months after vaccination. The gene calls are TRBV4-2 and TRBJ1-1; 7 positions match TRBD1. The TCR originated in a man between 50 and 69 years old who received an inactivated influenza vaccine. The CDR3: CASSQFSGQMNTEAFF. Here the CDR3 DNA reads TGTGCCAGCAGCCAATTCTCGGGACAGATGAACACTGAAGCTTTCTTT.